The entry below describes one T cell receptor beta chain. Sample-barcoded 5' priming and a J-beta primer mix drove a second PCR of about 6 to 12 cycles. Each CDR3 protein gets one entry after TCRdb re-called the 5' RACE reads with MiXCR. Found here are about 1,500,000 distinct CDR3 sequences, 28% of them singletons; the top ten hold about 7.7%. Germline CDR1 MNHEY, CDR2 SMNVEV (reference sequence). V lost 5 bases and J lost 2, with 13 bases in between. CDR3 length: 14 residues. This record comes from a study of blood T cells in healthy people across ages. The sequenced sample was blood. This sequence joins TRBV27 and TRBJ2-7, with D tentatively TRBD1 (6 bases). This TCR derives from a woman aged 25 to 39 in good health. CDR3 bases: TGTGCCAGCAGTAAAACAGGGTCGCCCTACGAGCAGTACTTC. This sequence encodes CASSKTGSPYEQYF.